This TCR beta chain was identified during a study of cytomegalovirus exposure and HLA in healthy donors. The V gene end was trimmed by 1 base and the J gene end by 6 bases; junction bases not matched to a gene: 6. Germline-derived CDR1 and CDR2 are MGHRA and YSYEKL. This CDR3 contains 15 residues. PCR amplification relied on 60 Vbeta primers (plus 13 Jbeta primers). Assay: immunoSEQ multiplex PCR; the TCRdb copy retains only in-frame clones and omits some. This sample carries some 270,000 clones, roughly 80% of them seen once, and the ten largest clones take about 0.28%. The origin of this receptor is a girl aged 2-15 years in good health and CMV-seronegative. Sequenced: PBMCs. The chain recombines TRBV4-1 with TRBJ1-2; TRBD1 matches 9 bases. CDR3 sequence (DNA): TGCGCCAGCAGCCAAGGGGACAGGGACGGGGATGGCTACACCTTC. The encoded protein is CASSQGDRDGDGYTF.